The 15 T cell receptor beta chains reported below all come from one sample, sequenced in a study of human T cells and chemical hapten exposure. Time point here: pre-sensitization, week 0. Treatment here: therapeutic diphenylcyclopropenone sensitization with weekly scalp DPC. TCRdb used MiXCR to reprocess the RACE reads, holding one entry per CDR3 protein. The sample carries about 51,000 distinct CDR3 sequences, approximately 9.8% recorded once. The input for sequencing was whole blood, taken in connection with sensitization to the hapten diphenylcyclopropenone (DPC). The receptor source for this set is a woman aged 40-49 years with alopecia areata. Some clones in this sample may be carry-over from other donors' samples.

This clonotype was found a few times. The chain links TRBV12-3 or TRBV12-4 to TRBJ1-1, with a weak D call TRBD1 (6 bases). The CDR3 sequence is 18 residues long. The V gene lost 6 bases and the J gene lost 1 base, with 24 bases spanning the gap. The CDR3 region is CASSLSPGHPGENTEAFF. CDR3 bases: TGTGCCAGCAGCCTGTCACCGGGACACCCAGGGGAGAACACTGAAGCTTTCTTT.

The V and J genes are TRBV25-1 and TRBJ2-5; D not resolved. The CDR3 sequence is 13 residues long. Trimming removed 0 bases at V and 3 bases at J, with 5 bases between. The V gene's germline CDR1 is MGHDK and CDR2 SYGVNS. The chain's CDR3 is CASSEYREETQYF. In DNA, the CDR3 is TGTGCCAGCAGTGAATATAGGGAAGAGACCCAGTACTTC.

This clonotype was recorded at least ten times. V gene TRBV6-6 combines with J gene TRBJ1-1; 11 bases match TRBD1. The ends lost 7 bases at V and 5 bases at J; junction bases unmatched: 9. CDR1 and CDR2 from the germline V gene are MNHNY and SVGAGI (reference sequence). The CDR3 totals 15 residues. The CDR3 coding sequence is TGTGCCAGCACCAGGACAGGGGGCGGTGGGACTGAAGCTTTCTTT. Protein: CASTRTGGGGTEAFF.

This clonotype was picked up many times. This chain uses TRBV12-3 or TRBV12-4 with TRBJ2-3; D is perhaps TRBD1 or TRBD2 (5 bases each). There are 14 residues in the CDR3. V was pared by 4 bases and J by 6 bases, with 14 bases between. The CDR3 reads CASSSSGPWDTQYF. DNA of the CDR3: TGTGCCAGCAGTTCCTCGGGGCCGTGGGATACGCAGTATTTT.

The rearrangement joins TRBV28 to TRBJ1-5; no clear D gene. V shed 3 bases and J shed 2 bases, with 5 bases lying between them. The germline V gene encodes CDR1 MDHEN and CDR2 SYDVKM. CDR3 size: 13 residues. CDR3 coding DNA: TGTGCCAGCAGTTTGCCCGGCAATCAGCCCCAGCATTTT. As protein: CASSLPGNQPQHF.

This clonotype was detected ten times or more. V gene TRBV5-1 combines with J gene TRBJ2-5, with D perhaps TRBD1 or TRBD2 (5 bases each). This CDR3 is built from 15 residues. Germline V gene lookup returns CDR1 SGHRS and CDR2 YFSETQ. V shed 4 bases and J shed 5 bases, with 18 bases lying between them. CDR3 region: CASSPWDGSKETQYF. CDR3 sequence (DNA): TGCGCCAGCAGCCCCTGGGACGGTTCGAAGGAGACCCAGTACTTC.

This clonotype was observed many times. The gene calls are TRBV20-1 and TRBJ2-7; TRBD2 agrees at 10 bases. CDR1 is DFQATT and CDR2 is SNEGSKA in the germline V gene (reference sequence). The CDR3 consists of 14 residues. Trimming removed 2 bases from V and 7 bases from J; junction bases left unmatched: 8. CDR3 in DNA: TGCAGTGCTAGAAGCAGCGGGGGGGAAAGGGAGCAGTACTTC. Translating it yields CSARSSGGEREQYF.

This clonotype was seen at least ten times. This sequence joins TRBV6-2 or TRBV6-3 and TRBJ2-2; D uncertain. The CDR3 has 15 residues. CDR1 MNHEY and CDR2 SVGEGT come from the germline V gene. V lost 2 bases and J lost 3, with 10 bases in between. The CDR3 nucleotides are TGTGCCAGCAGTTACGGGCAGGCTGACACCGGGGAGCTGTTTTTT. Protein product: CASSYGQADTGELFF.

This clonotype was counted between two and nine times. The chain uses TRBV27 and TRBJ2-7; D uncertain. Germline values: CDR1 MNHEY, CDR2 SMNVEV (reference sequence). This CDR3 is 15 amino acids long. Deletions cut 8 bases from V and 2 bases from J, with 19 bases between. The CDR3 sequence is CASGPTYSSPYEQYF. The CDR3 bases are TGTGCCAGCGGGCCGACGTACAGTTCCCCCTACGAGCAGTACTTC.

The rearrangement uses TRBV9 and TRBJ2-2; TRBD2 is a possible D gene (6 bases). The germline V and J ends were trimmed by 4 bases and 7 bases, with 17 bases remaining between them. The CDR3 contains 15 residues. CDR1 and CDR2 from the germline V gene are SGDLS and YYNGEE. The CDR3 is CASSPSPARGGELFF. For the CDR3, the DNA is TGTGCCAGCAGCCCGAGTCCAGCGCGGGGCGGGGAGCTGTTTTTT. The variable domain in full, with the rest retrieved from reference TRBV9 and TRBJ2-2, is DSGVTQTPKHLITATGQRVTLRCSPRSGDLSVYWYQQSLDQGLQFLIQYYNGEERAKGNILERFSAQQFPDLHSELNLSSLELGDSALYFCASSPSPARGGELFFGEGSRLTVL.

This clonotype has ten or more counts. The chain recombines TRBV3-1 with TRBJ2-6, with 7 bases aligning to TRBD1. Germline V lookup: CDR1 LGHDT, CDR2 YNNKEL (reference sequence). CDR3 length equals 19 residues. With 0 bases clipped from V and 2 bases from J, the junction kept 10 bases outside the gene matches. Written as DNA, the CDR3 is TGTGCCAGCAGCCAAGAGGAGTTGGGACAGAGGACTGGGGCCAACGTCCTGACTTTC. Translation gives CASSQEELGQRTGANVLTF.

This clonotype was recorded at least ten times. The chain recombines TRBV5-1 with TRBJ2-5; TRBD2 is a possible D gene (5 bases). V lost 0 bases and J lost 3, with 9 bases in between. This CDR3 spans 14 amino acids. Germline V gene data show CDR1 as SGHRS and CDR2 as YFSETQ. CDR3 sequence reads: CASSLANGEETQYF. CDR3 DNA: TGCGCCAGCAGCTTGGCCAACGGGGAAGAGACCCAGTACTTC. Using reference TRBV5-1 and TRBJ2-5 for the parts outside the CDR3, the full variable domain is KAGVTQTPRYLIKTRGQQVTLSCSPISGHRSVSWYQQTPGQGLQFLFEYFSETQRNKGNFPGRFSGRQFSNSRSEMNVSTLELGDSALYLCASSLANGEETQYFGPGTRLLVL.

This clonotype occurred many times. The chain is built from TRBV6-2 or TRBV6-3 and TRBJ1-1, with 7 bases identical to TRBD1. The germline V gene encodes CDR1 MNHEY and CDR2 SVGEGT. The CDR3 consists of 18 residues. With V trimmed by 2 bases and J by 0 bases, 12 bases remained unmatched. CDR3 bases: TGTGCCAGCAGTTACCCCGAAACATGGGGACAGCTGAACACTGAAGCTTTCTTT. Translated, it gives CASSYPETWGQLNTEAFF.

The sample holds many counts of this clonotype. The V and J genes are TRBV5-8 and TRBJ2-5; the D gene is possibly TRBD2 (6 bases). CDR1 and CDR2 (germline): SGHTS, YDEGEE. Trimming removed 4 bases from V and 4 bases from J, with 17 bases in between. This CDR3 is 15 amino acids long. The CDR3 region has the DNA TGTGCCAGCAGCCCTTGGGGGAGGAATAGAGAGACCCAGTACTTC. This gives the protein CASSPWGRNRETQYF.

This clonotype was detected many times. V is TRBV6-2 or TRBV6-3 and J is TRBJ2-7; no clear D. From germline, CDR1 is MNHEY and CDR2 SVGEGT. Trimming stripped 1 base from V and 6 bases from J, with 10 bases between. There are 13 residues in the CDR3. The CDR3 sequence: CASSYFSSGEQYF. The DNA for the CDR3 is TGTGCCAGCAGTTACTTTTCGTCCGGCGAGCAGTACTTC.